This T cell receptor beta chain was retrieved from a study of cytomegalovirus exposure and HLA in healthy donors. Notes on the study in general: Across donors, most TCRs were seen rarely, yet some public ones were widespread. Specific recognition of CMV antigens was confirmed in vitro for a few chains (all CMV-associated). The study labeled roughly 160 TCR beta chains cytomegalovirus-associated. The finding came from a later analysis; first-cohort TCR clusters tended to co-occur in the 120 or so validation repertoires.

Only in-frame clones appear in the TCRdb table, and some are missing; sequencing was by immunoSEQ multiplex PCR. This table has 95,000 to 120,000 clones, approximately 96% appearing once. The CDR3 runs to 15 residues. The germline gives CDR1 MNHEY, CDR2 SMNVEV (reference sequence). The junction had 4 bases not matched to a gene; V was cut back by 3 bases and J by 4 bases. On this clone itself: What it recognizes is unknown.

This TCR derives from a woman under 30 in good health and CMV-seronegative. Sample: PBMCs. This chain connects TRBV27 to TRBJ2-3; 10 bases agree with TRBD2. The CDR3: CASSFSAGGSDTQYF. Written as DNA, the CDR3 is TGTGCCAGCAGTTTTTCAGCGGGGGGGTCAGATACGCAGTATTTT.